This is a list of T cell receptor beta chains from one sample in a study of cytomegalovirus exposure and HLA in healthy donors. The assay was immunoSEQ multiplex PCR, and TCRdb's table has in-frame clones only and misses some. This sample has some 130,000 clones, with 8.9% found just once. The specimen sequenced was PBMCs. Receptors were obtained from a woman in her 40s in good health and CMV-seropositive. CDR3s leave out the opening cysteine and the closing phenylalanine or tryptophan. Fields, in order: J gene, V gene, clone size, CDR3 protein. Rows may omit the clone size; those that give it use once, few, many or a size class.

TRBJ1-2 TRBV6-6 NA ASSYGQDYGYT
TRBJ1-3 TRBV5-6 NA ASSLTGGADGNTIY
TRBJ2-5 TRBV19 NA ASSGTYQETQY
TRBJ2-3 TRBV2 few ASSEGHSINTQY
TRBJ1-1 TRBV15 few ATSLTGGNTEAF
TRBJ1-5 TRBV10-3 few AISDWDTDQPQH
TRBJ1-2 TRBV5-8 NA ASSLGLRGRIEVYGYT
TRBJ2-7 TRBV6-5 NA ASNRDTAPYEQY
TRBJ2-2 TRBV7-8 NA ASSPSGSTGELF
TRBJ2-5 TRBV7-2 few ASSRGLPRETQY
TRBJ1-2 TRBV2 few ASQGQGTIGYT
TRBJ2-3 TRBV10-1 NA ASNGGRSTDTQY
TRBJ2-5 TRBV7-9 NA ASSLSGTGEETQY
TRBJ1-3 TRBV2 few ASSVLSAQGTIY